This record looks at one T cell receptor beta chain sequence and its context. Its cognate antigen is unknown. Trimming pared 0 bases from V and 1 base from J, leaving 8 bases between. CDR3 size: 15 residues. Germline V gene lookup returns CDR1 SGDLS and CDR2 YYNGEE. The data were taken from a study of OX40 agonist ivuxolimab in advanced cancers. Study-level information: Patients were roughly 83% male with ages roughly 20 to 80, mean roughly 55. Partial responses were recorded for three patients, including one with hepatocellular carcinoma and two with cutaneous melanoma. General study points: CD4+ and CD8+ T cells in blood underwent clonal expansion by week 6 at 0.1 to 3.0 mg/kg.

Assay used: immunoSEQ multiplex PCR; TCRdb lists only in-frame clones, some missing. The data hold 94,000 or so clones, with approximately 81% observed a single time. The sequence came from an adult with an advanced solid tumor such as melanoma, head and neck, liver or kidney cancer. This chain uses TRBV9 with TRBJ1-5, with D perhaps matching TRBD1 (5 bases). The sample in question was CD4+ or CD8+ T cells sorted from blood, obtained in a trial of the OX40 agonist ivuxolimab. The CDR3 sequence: CASSVEGVSNQPQHF. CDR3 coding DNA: TGTGCCAGCAGCGTAGAAGGGGTAAGCAATCAGCCCCAGCATTTT.